These 13 T cell receptor beta chains were all obtained from the same sample, sequenced in a study of CD8 T cells in ankylosing spondylitis. Via MiXCR, TCRdb re-called the 5' RACE reads, giving one row per CDR3 protein. The sample records around 150,000 distinct CDR3 sequences, under 55% being singletons. The specimen sequenced was synovial fluid, either unsorted or a sorted T cell fraction (not recorded which). All receptors derive from a male donor with ankylosing spondylitis.

This clonotype was picked up a small number of times. The chain uses TRBV6-1 and TRBJ1-2; TRBD1 might be the D (5 bases). CDR1 is MNHNS, CDR2 SASEGT, per germline. Trimming took 6 bases from V and 2 from J, leaving 22 bases between them. The length of the CDR3 is 17 residues. CDR3 amino acids: CASSGLLQEGKNYGYTF. The DNA for the CDR3 is TGTGCCAGCAGCGGATTACTACAGGAGGGGAAAAACTATGGCTACACCTTC.

The gene calls are TRBV25-1 and TRBJ1-2, with D perhaps matching TRBD1 (6 bases). The V end lost 10 bases, the J end lost 8 bases, and 14 bases lay between the germline ends. CDR3 length: 11 residues. CDR1 MGHDK and CDR2 SYGVNS come from the germline V gene. The CDR3 bases are TGTGCCACCGTTACAGGGAGAGGCTACACCTTC. It specifies CATVTGRGYTF.

The chain recombines TRBV4-2 with TRBJ2-7, with D hard to call. The CDR3 contains 14 residues. Germline-derived CDR1 and CDR2 are LGHNA and YNFKEQ. V was cut by 0 bases and J by 3 bases, with 9 bases left in between. The CDR3 spells CASSQESTDYEQYF. Written as DNA, the CDR3 is TGTGCCAGCAGCCAAGAGTCAACAGACTACGAGCAGTACTTC.

This clonotype showed up just a few times. The genes are TRBV12-3 or TRBV12-4 and TRBJ1-1; TRBD1 agrees at 9 bases. The CDR3 length is 18 residues. V trimming: 5 bases; J trimming: 3 bases; junction bases outside the gene matches: 16. The CDR3 bases are TGTGCCAGCAGTATCGGACAGGGGATTAGGGTGAGGCACACTGAAGCTTTCTTT. Protein product: CASSIGQGIRVRHTEAFF.

This chain links TRBV9 with TRBJ2-7, with 9 bases identical to TRBD1. V lost 0 bases to trimming and J lost 6 bases; unmatched junction nucleotides: 4. The CDR3 contains 14 residues. The V gene's germline CDR1 is SGDLS and CDR2 YYNGEE. The CDR3 DNA is TGTGCCAGCAGCGTAGGGACAGGGGTTTCCGAGCAGTACTTC. It encodes CASSVGTGVSEQYF.

The chain links TRBV5-1 to TRBJ1-6; D is perhaps TRBD1 (5 bases). The CDR3 runs 15 residues. Trimming stripped 0 bases from V and 9 bases from J, with 13 bases between. In germline, CDR1 is SGHRS, CDR2 YFSETQ. CDR3 DNA sequence: TGCGCCAGCAGCTTGGCCTGGGGCCCGGTTTCACCCCTCCACTTT. Translating it yields CASSLAWGPVSPLHF.

There are a few counts of this clonotype. The V gene is TRBV10-3, the J gene TRBJ2-7; possible D gene TRBD2, 7 bases. Between the trimmed V and J ends, which lost 2 bases and 4 bases, there was a span of 21 bases. Germline V gene sequence: CDR1 ENHRY, CDR2 SYGVKD. CDR3 length: 17 residues. The CDR3 bases are TGTGCCATCAGTGAGCCGGGGGGCGGAGAAGTGGAGTACGAGCAGTACTTC. Translating it yields CAISEPGGGEVEYEQYF.

This chain uses TRBV27 with TRBJ2-1, with no clear D. The CDR3 has 15 residues. Per the germline V gene, CDR1 is MNHEY and CDR2 is SMNVEV (reference sequence). V lost 3 bases to trimming and J lost 0 bases, with 9 bases between them. The CDR3 nucleotides read TGTGCCAGCAGTTTTTGGGTAAGCTCCTACAATGAGCAGTTCTTC. Amino acid sequence: CASSFWVSSYNEQFF.

The V gene is TRBV5-1, the J gene TRBJ2-2; 8 bases are shared with TRBD1. Germline V gives CDR1 SGHRS, CDR2 YFSETQ. This CDR3 is built from 15 residues. Trimming cost V 3 bases and J 0 bases; bases outside gene matches: 1. Written as DNA, the CDR3 is TGCGCCAGCAGCTGGGGACAGGCGAACACCGGGGAGCTGTTTTTT. It codes for CASSWGQANTGELFF.

The chain employs TRBV12-3 or TRBV12-4 and TRBJ1-5; D perhaps matches TRBD1 (5 bases). This CDR3 is built from 15 residues. The germline V and J ends were trimmed by 3 bases and 4 bases, with 13 bases remaining between them. The CDR3 nucleotides are TGTGCCAGCAGTTTGGGCCAGGGAGATAATCAGCCCCAGCATTTT. It translates to CASSLGQGDNQPQHF.

This clonotype has just a few counts. V usage is TRBV10-3 and J usage is TRBJ2-7; 10 nucleotides line up with TRBD1. Germline V gives CDR1 ENHRY, CDR2 SYGVKD. With 0 bases clipped from V and 5 bases from J, the junction kept 10 bases outside the gene matches. CDR3 length: 17 amino acids. The CDR3 loop reads CAISESIVRDRGHEQYF. The CDR3, as DNA: TGTGCCATCAGTGAGTCGATCGTTAGGGACAGGGGCCACGAGCAGTACTTC.

The V call is TRBV7-9, the J call TRBJ2-4, with D possibly TRBD1 on 6 matching bases. Between the trimmed V and J ends, which lost 4 bases and 7 bases, there was a span of 20 bases. Germline V gene sequence: CDR1 SEHNR, CDR2 FQNEAQ (reference sequence). There are 16 residues in the CDR3. The CDR3 DNA follows: TGTGCCAGCAGCTCACACAGGGATGGAGAAAATAACATTCAGTACTTC. It translates to CASSSHRDGENNIQYF.

This clonotype has only one observation. CDR3 DNA: TGTGCCAGCAGTTACTCGCGGGAAAGCCTCTACGAGCAGTACTTC. Translation: CASSYSRESLYEQYF. The rearrangement uses TRBV27 and TRBJ2-7; perhaps TRBD2 as D (6 bases). Germline V lookup: CDR1 MNHEY, CDR2 SMNVEV (reference sequence). Trimming took 4 bases from V and 3 from J, leaving 16 bases between them. This CDR3 spans 15 amino acids.